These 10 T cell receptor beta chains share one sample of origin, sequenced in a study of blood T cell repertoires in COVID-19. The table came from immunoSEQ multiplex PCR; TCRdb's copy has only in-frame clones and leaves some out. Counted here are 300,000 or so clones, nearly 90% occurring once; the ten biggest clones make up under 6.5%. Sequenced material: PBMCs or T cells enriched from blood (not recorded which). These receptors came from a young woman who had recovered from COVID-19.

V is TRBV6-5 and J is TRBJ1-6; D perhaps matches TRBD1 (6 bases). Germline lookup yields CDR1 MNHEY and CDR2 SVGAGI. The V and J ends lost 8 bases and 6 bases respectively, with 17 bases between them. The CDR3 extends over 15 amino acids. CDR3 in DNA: TGTGCCAGCTGCTCCAGGGGATTAAGTAATTCACCCCTCCACTTT. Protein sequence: CASCSRGLSNSPLHF.

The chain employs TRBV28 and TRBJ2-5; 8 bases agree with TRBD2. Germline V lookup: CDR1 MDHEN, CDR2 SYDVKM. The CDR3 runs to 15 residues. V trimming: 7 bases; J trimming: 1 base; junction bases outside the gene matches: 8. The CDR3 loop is CASTPGGASQETQYF. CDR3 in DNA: TGTGCCAGCACTCCCGGGGGGGCCTCCCAAGAGACCCAGTACTTC.

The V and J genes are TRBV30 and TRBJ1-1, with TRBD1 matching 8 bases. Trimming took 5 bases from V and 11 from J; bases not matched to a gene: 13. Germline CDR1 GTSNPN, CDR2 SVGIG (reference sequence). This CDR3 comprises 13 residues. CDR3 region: CAWGYRGYEWAFF. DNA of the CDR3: TGTGCCTGGGGTTACAGGGGGTACGAATGGGCTTTCTTT.

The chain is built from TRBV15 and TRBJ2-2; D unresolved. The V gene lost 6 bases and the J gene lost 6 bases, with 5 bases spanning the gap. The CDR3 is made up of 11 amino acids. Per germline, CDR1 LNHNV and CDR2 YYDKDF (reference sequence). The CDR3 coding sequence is TGTGCCACCAGGTTCGCCGGGGAGCTGTTTTTT. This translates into CATRFAGELFF.

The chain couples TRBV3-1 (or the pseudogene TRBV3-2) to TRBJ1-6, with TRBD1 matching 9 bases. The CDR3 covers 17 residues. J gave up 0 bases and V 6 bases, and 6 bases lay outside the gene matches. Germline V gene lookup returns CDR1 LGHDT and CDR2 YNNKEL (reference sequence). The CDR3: CASRGDRASSYNSPLHF. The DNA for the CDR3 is TGTGCCAGCAGAGGGGACAGGGCAAGCTCCTATAATTCACCCCTCCACTTT.

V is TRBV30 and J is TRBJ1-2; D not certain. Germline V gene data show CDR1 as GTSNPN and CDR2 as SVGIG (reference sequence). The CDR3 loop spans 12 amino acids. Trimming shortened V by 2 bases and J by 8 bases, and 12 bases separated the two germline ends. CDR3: CAWSPSLRGYTF. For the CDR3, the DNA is TGTGCCTGGAGTCCTAGCCTGCGGGGCTACACCTTC.

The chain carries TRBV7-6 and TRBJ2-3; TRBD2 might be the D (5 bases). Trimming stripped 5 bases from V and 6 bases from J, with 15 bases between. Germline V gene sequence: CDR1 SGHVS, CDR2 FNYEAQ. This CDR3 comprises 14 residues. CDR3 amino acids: CASSQVVGGDTQYF. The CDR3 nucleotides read TGTGCCAGCAGCCAAGTTGTGGGCGGGGATACGCAGTATTTT.

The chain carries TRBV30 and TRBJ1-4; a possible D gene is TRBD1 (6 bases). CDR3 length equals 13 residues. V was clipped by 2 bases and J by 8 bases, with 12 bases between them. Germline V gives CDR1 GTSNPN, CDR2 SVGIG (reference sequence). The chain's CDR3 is CAWSSGHLEKLFF. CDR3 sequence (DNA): TGTGCCTGGAGTTCGGGACATTTGGAAAAACTGTTTTTT.

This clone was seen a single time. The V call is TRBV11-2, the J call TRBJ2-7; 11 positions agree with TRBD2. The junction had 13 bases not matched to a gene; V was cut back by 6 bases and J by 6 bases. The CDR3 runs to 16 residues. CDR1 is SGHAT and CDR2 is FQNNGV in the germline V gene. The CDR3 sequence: CASRETSGVHRGEQYF. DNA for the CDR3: TGTGCCAGCAGGGAGACTAGCGGGGTTCATCGCGGCGAGCAGTACTTC.

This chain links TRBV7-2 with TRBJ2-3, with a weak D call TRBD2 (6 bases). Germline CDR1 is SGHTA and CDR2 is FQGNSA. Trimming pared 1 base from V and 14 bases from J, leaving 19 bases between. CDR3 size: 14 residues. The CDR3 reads CASSLGSGGTPGYF. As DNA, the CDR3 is TGTGCCAGCAGCTTAGGGAGTGGAGGGACTCCCGGGTATTTT.